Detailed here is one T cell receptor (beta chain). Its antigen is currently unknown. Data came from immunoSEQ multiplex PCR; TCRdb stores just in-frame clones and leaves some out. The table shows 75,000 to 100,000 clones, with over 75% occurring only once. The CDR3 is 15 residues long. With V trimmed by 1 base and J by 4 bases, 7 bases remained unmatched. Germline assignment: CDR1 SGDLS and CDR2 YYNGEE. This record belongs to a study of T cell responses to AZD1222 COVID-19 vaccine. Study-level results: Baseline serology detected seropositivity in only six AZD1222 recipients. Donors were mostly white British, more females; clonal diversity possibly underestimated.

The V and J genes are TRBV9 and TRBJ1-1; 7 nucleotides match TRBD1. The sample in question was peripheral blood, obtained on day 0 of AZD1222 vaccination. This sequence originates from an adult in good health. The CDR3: CASSVTGVLSTEAFF. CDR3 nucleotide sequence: TGTGCCAGCAGCGTAACAGGGGTTTTAAGCACTGAAGCTTTCTTT.